Following are 27 T cell receptor beta chains from one sample sequenced in a study of blood T cells in healthy people across ages. Alongside a J-beta primer mix, a sample-barcoded 5' primer served in a second PCR lasting about 6 to 12 cycles. TCRdb recomputed calls from the 5' RACE reads with MiXCR, one row per CDR3 protein. The sample includes some 1,800,000 distinct CDR3 sequences, about 39% seen only once; the top ten take 20% to 25%. Material: blood. All receptors derive from a human donor in good health.

There are a few counts of this clonotype. The V call is TRBV12-3 or TRBV12-4, the J call TRBJ2-5; D is uncertain. CDR3 length: 13 amino acids. V was trimmed by 5 bases and J by 5 bases, leaving 12 bases between them. The CDR3 is CASSPWGGETQYF. CDR3 in DNA: TGTGCCAGCAGTCCTTGGGGTGGCGAGACCCAGTACTTC.

This clonotype was recorded a few times. The chain employs TRBV11-1 and TRBJ2-4; TRBD2 aligns across 8 bases. With the DNA end fitting TRBJ2-7 better, the J assignment may be wrong. The CDR3 spans 14 residues. Looked up from germline, CDR1 is SGHAT and CDR2 is FQDESV (reference sequence). The CDR3 region is CASSFGLAPNEQYF. The CDR3 DNA sequence: TGTGCCAGCAGCTTCGGACTAGCCCCTAACGAGCAGTACTTC.

This clonotype was counted a few times. At one of its ends the junction is not consistent with the germline gene, which may arise from a read error. This chain links TRBV9 with TRBJ2-6, with D possibly TRBD1 on 5 matching bases. The CDR3 consists of 15 residues. Germline CDR1 and CDR2: SGDLS and YYNGEE. The CDR3 region is CAGSVVGAGANVLTF. CDR3 DNA: TGTGCCGGCAGCGTAGTAGGGGCTGGGGCCAACGTCCTGACTTTC.

This chain links TRBV28 with TRBJ2-6; D unresolved. The CDR3 sequence is 16 residues long. The germline V gene encodes CDR1 MDHEN and CDR2 SYDVKM. V lost 3 bases, J lost 0 bases, and 9 bases lay in between. The CDR3 region has the DNA TGTGCCAGCAGTTTTATCGGTAGCTCTGGGGCCAACGTCCTGACTTTC. Protein: CASSFIGSSGANVLTF.

This clonotype was detected only a few times. This chain connects TRBV7-2 to TRBJ1-2; 8 bases align to TRBD1. The J segment lost 4 bases and the V segment lost 5 bases, leaving 6 bases of the junction unmatched. Germline V gene sequence: CDR1 SGHTA, CDR2 FQGNSA. This CDR3 has 14 residues. CDR3 loop: CASSNTGGVYGYTF. The CDR3 DNA sequence: TGTGCCAGCAGCAACACAGGGGGTGTCTATGGCTACACCTTC.

This clonotype appeared a few times. The chain employs TRBV20-1 and TRBJ2-7; 10 bases line up with TRBD1. From germline, CDR1 is DFQATT and CDR2 SNEGSKA (reference sequence). This CDR3 is 14 amino acids long. V shed 4 bases and J 2 bases; nucleotides not matched to a gene: 5. CDR3 bases: TGCAGTGCTAATGGGGACAGGGGACCCTACGAGCAGTACTTC. Protein product: CSANGDRGPYEQYF.

This chain uses TRBV6-6 with TRBJ2-1; tentative D call: TRBD2 (6 bases). The germline V and J ends were trimmed by 5 bases and 9 bases, with 17 bases remaining between them. From germline, CDR1 is MNHNY and CDR2 SVGAGI (reference sequence). CDR3 length: 14 residues. In DNA form, the CDR3 reads TGTGCCAGCAGTCCCCCGGAGGGTTGGGGTGAGCAGTTCTTC. Its translation: CASSPPEGWGEQFF.

The rearrangement joins TRBV7-2 to TRBJ1-2; TRBD1 might be the D (5 bases). The CDR3 contains 15 residues. Germline assignment: CDR1 SGHTA and CDR2 FQGNSA. The V and J ends lost 5 bases and 4 bases respectively, with 17 bases between them. The CDR3: CASSHRDSPFYGYTF. The CDR3 DNA follows: TGTGCCAGCAGCCACCGCGACAGTCCGTTCTATGGCTACACCTTC.

This chain uses TRBV5-1 with TRBJ2-7; D remains ambiguous. The CDR3 sequence is 16 residues long. V was cut by 2 bases and J by 2 bases, with 17 bases left in between. Germline CDR1 is SGHRS and CDR2 is YFSETQ. CDR3 DNA sequence: TGCGCCAGCAGCTTTTTACAGTTGGGTGGCACCTACGAGCAGTACTTC. It is translated as CASSFLQLGGTYEQYF.

This clonotype turned up a few times. This may be a read error: a much more frequent sequence differs by one nucleotide. This sequence joins TRBV7-2 and TRBJ1-2, with 7 bases aligning to TRBD1. Germline CDR1 SGHTA, CDR2 FQGNSA. The CDR3 has 17 residues. In nucleotides, the CDR3 is TGTGCCGGCAGCCCAGCTCAGGGCGCGGGACAGATCTATGGCTACACCTTC. This gives the protein CAGSPAQGAGQIYGYTF.

This chain uses TRBV4-3 with TRBJ2-1; TRBD2 agrees at 8 bases. The CDR3 spans 15 residues. In germline, CDR1 is LGHNA, CDR2 YSLEER. J gave up 9 bases and V 1 base, and 8 bases lay outside the gene matches. CDR3: CASSQALSGGREQFF. For the CDR3, the DNA is TGCGCCAGCAGCCAAGCTTTGAGCGGGGGTCGTGAGCAGTTCTTC.

This clonotype came up once. The CDR3 DNA sequence: TGCGCCAGCAGCCCGGGCCTGGGCGGTGAAAAACTGTTTTTT. Its translation: CASSPGLGGEKLFF. This sequence joins TRBV4-1 and TRBJ1-4; D not resolved. V lost 4 bases to trimming and J lost 7 bases, with 13 bases between them. There are 14 residues in the CDR3. Germline CDR1 MGHRA, CDR2 YSYEKL.

Concerning this clonotype: A read error is likely, as this CDR3 ends without the conserved phenylalanine or tryptophan. The chain links TRBV7-3 to TRBJ2-1, with D perhaps TRBD1 (6 bases). V lost 1 base and J 1 base, leaving 8 bases between the germline ends. Germline CDR1 reads SGHTA; CDR2 reads FQGTGA. There are 15 residues in the CDR3. As DNA, the CDR3 is TGTGCCAGCAGCTTAAACACAGGGTCCTACAATGAGCAGTTCTTA. Its translation is CASSLNTGSYNEQFL.

This clonotype has more than one count but fewer than ten. CDR3 nucleotide sequence: TGTGCCAGCAGCTTATATGGGCGGGGGGTAAGAGATACGCAGTATTTT. Residues: CASSLYGRGVRDTQYF. This chain joins TRBV7-2 and TRBJ2-3; 8 nucleotides agree with TRBD2. CDR3 length equals 16 residues. Germline V gene sequence: CDR1 SGHTA, CDR2 FQGNSA. The J segment lost 5 bases and the V segment lost 2 bases, leaving 9 bases of the junction unmatched.

The rearrangement links TRBV7-2 to TRBJ2-5, with D maybe TRBD2 (6 bases). With 5 bases removed from V and 1 base from J, the gap between germline ends came to 14 bases. This CDR3 region has 15 residues. Germline values: CDR1 SGHTA, CDR2 FQGNSA. CDR3 nucleotide sequence: TGTGCCAGCAGCCCCACGGGAGTTGGCCAAGAGACCCAGTACTTC. It is translated as CASSPTGVGQETQYF.

The table lists this clonotype with a few counts. The chain carries TRBV18 and TRBJ2-5, with D possibly being TRBD2 (6 bases). The CDR3 is 12 amino acids. From germline, CDR1 is KGHSH and CDR2 LQKENI. Trimming shortened V by 9 bases and J by 2 bases, and 10 bases separated the two germline ends. DNA of the CDR3: TGTGCCAGTCGGGACTTTCAAGAGACCCAGTACTTC. It specifies CASRDFQETQYF. Looking up the rest from reference TRBV18 and TRBJ2-5 gives the full variable domain: NAGVMQNPRHLVRRRGQEARLRCSPMKGHSHVYWYRQLPEEGLKFMVYLQKENIIDESGMPKERFSAEFPKEGPSILRIQQVVRGDSAAYFCASRDFQETQYFGPGTRLLVL.

This clonotype was detected only once. At one end, the junction sequence differs from germline, possibly due to a read error. The chain couples TRBV6-1 to TRBJ1-2, with TRBD1 matching over 9 bases. This CDR3 contains 15 residues. Germline V gene sequence: CDR1 MNHNS, CDR2 SASEGT. DNA for the CDR3: TGTGTCAGCTCTGAACAGGGGGCGGATATGCGTGGCTACACCTTC. Protein sequence: CVSSEQGADMRGYTF.

The J gene is TRBJ2-1, the V gene TRBV20-1, with TRBD1 matching 9 bases. The V segment lost 0 bases and the J segment 12 bases; nucleotides outside the gene matches: 12. From germline, CDR1 is DFQATT and CDR2 SNEGSKA (reference sequence). The CDR3 is 15 residues long. The DNA of the CDR3 is TGCAGTGCTAGAGACCCGGGACAGGGTCTCGTGGGGCAGTTCTTC. Residues: CSARDPGQGLVGQFF.

This chain connects TRBV29-1 to TRBJ1-2; D remains unclear. The CDR3 runs to 14 residues. Per germline, CDR1 SQVTM and CDR2 ANQGSEA. V was pared by 6 bases and J by 4 bases, with 18 bases between. The CDR3 bases are TGCAGCGTCCATGGGGAGAGTTCATCCTATGGCTACACCTTC. Its translation is CSVHGESSSYGYTF.

This clonotype occurred many times. The chain carries TRBV5-5 and TRBJ2-4; D remains unclear. The CDR3 has 15 amino acids. Trimming shortened V by 6 bases and J by 1 base, and 14 bases separated the two germline ends. The germline V gene encodes CDR1 SGHKS and CDR2 YYEKEE (reference sequence). CDR3 sequence: CASTRVLGAKNIQYF. The DNA of the CDR3 is TGTGCCAGCACACGGGTTTTAGGGGCCAAAAACATTCAGTACTTC.

This rearrangement joins TRBV5-6 to TRBJ2-7; unclear D gene. Germline V lookup: CDR1 SGHDT, CDR2 YYEEEE. The CDR3 sequence is 16 residues long. V was shortened by 2 bases and J by 2 bases, with 17 bases between the two germline ends. The CDR3 sequence is CASSLGNEVGAYEQYF. The CDR3 DNA reads as TGTGCCAGCAGCTTAGGGAACGAGGTCGGTGCCTACGAGCAGTACTTC.

This clonotype was counted a few times. The chain employs TRBV20-1 and TRBJ2-1, with D possibly TRBD2 on 6 matching bases. The CDR3 is made up of 16 amino acids. Trimming removed 0 bases at V and 8 bases at J, with 20 bases between. Germline V gives CDR1 DFQATT, CDR2 SNEGSKA (reference sequence). For the CDR3, the DNA is TGCAGTGCTAGAGATTTAACGGGACGGGGGATGGATGAGCAGTTCTTC. Its translation: CSARDLTGRGMDEQFF.

The chain uses TRBV9 and TRBJ2-1, with 12 bases fitting TRBD2. CDR1 and CDR2 (germline): SGDLS, YYNGEE. V shed 3 bases, J shed 12 bases, and the junction held 7 bases outside the gene matches. This CDR3 is 14 amino acids long. CDR3 in amino acids: CASSALAGGEGQFF. Written as DNA, the CDR3 is TGTGCCAGCAGCGCCCTAGCGGGGGGGGAGGGGCAGTTCTTC.

The genes are TRBV7-6 and TRBJ2-7; possibly TRBD1 for D (5 bases). This CDR3 has 14 residues. Germline V gene sequence: CDR1 SGHVS, CDR2 FNYEAQ. V shed 5 bases and J shed 2 bases, with 13 bases lying between them. Here the CDR3 reads CASSASTGTYEQYF. CDR3 sequence (DNA): TGTGCCAGCAGCGCCAGCACAGGAACCTACGAGCAGTACTTC.

Notes on this clonotype: This may be a read error, as it is one base from a much larger clone. V and J are TRBV7-2 and TRBJ2-3; 7 bases line up with TRBD2. The CDR3 is 15 residues long. Germline V gene data show CDR1 as SGHTA and CDR2 as FQGNSA. The CDR3 nucleotides read TGTGTCAGCAAAGATAGCGGGCTTCGAGCAGATACGCAGTATTTT. Translated, it gives CVSKDSGLRADTQYF.

The CDR3 bases are TGTGCCACCAGCAGCGACTCCTACGAGCAGTACTTC. This sequence encodes CATSSDSYEQYF. The chain joins TRBV15 to TRBJ2-7; no reliable D call. Per the germline V gene, CDR1 is LNHNV and CDR2 is YYDKDF (reference sequence). V was cut by 3 bases and J by 0 bases, with 3 bases left in between. CDR3 length: 12 amino acids.

This clonotype came up a few times. This sequence joins TRBV9 and TRBJ1-1; D possibly corresponds to TRBD1 (6 bases). V dropped 0 bases and J dropped 11 bases, with 14 bases sitting between them. The CDR3 sequence is 13 residues long. Germline V gene lookup returns CDR1 SGDLS and CDR2 YYNGEE. CDR3 sequence reads: CASSVAVTGGAFF. CDR3 coding DNA: TGTGCCAGCAGCGTAGCGGTGACAGGTGGGGCTTTCTTT.